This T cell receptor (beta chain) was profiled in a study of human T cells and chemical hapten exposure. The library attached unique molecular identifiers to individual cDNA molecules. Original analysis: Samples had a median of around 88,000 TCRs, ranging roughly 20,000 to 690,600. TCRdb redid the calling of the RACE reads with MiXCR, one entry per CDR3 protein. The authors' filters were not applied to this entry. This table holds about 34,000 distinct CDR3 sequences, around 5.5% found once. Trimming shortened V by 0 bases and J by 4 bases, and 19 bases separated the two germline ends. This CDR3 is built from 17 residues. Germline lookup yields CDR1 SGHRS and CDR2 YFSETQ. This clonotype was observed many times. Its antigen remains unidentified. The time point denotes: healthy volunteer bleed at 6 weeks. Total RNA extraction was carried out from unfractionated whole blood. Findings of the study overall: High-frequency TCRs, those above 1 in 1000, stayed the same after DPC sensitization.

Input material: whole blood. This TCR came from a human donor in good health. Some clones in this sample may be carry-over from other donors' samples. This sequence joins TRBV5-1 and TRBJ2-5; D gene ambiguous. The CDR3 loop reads CASSLDLSPTVRETQYF. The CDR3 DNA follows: TGCGCCAGCAGCTTGGACCTGAGTCCGACGGTTCGAGAGACCCAGTACTTC. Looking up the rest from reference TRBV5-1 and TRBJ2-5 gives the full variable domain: KAGVTQTPRYLIKTRGQQVTLSCSPISGHRSVSWYQQTPGQGLQFLFEYFSETQRNKGNFPGRFSGRQFSNSRSEMNVSTLELGDSALYLCASSLDLSPTVRETQYFGPGTRLLVL.